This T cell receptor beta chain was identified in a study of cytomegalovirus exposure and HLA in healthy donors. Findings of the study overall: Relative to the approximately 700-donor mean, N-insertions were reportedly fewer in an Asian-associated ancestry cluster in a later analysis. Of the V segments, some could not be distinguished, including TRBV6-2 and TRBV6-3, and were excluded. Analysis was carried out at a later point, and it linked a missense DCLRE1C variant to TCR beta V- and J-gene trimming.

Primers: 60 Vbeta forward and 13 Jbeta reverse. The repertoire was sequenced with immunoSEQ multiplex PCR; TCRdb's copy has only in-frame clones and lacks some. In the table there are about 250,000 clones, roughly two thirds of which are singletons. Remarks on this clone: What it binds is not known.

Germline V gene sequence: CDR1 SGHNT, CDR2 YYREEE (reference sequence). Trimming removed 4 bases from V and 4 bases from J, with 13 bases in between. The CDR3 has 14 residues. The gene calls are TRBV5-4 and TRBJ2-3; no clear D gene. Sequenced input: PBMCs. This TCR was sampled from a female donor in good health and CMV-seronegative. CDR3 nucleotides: TGTGCCAGCAGCCCAGACTTATGGTCAGATACGCAGTATTTT. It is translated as CASSPDLWSDTQYF. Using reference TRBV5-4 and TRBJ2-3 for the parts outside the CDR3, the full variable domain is ETGVTQSPTHLIKTRGQQVTLRCSSQSGHNTVSWYQQALGQGPQFIFQYYREEENGRGNFPPRFSGLQFPNYSSELNVNALELDDSALYLCASSPDLWSDTQYFGPGTRLTVL.